The sample holds a few counts of the clone carrying this TCR beta chain. No antigen is known for it. The sample originates from a study of T cells in Graves' hyperthyroidism and ophthalmopathy. The investigators amplified TCR beta CDR3 regions from RNA transcripts. HTBI primers were employed in a first-round RT-PCR of the TCR CDR3. TCRdb analysed the multiplex PCR reads with MiXCR anew, one entry per CDR3 protein. The sample comprises some 770,000 distinct CDR3 sequences, approximately 16% of which are singletons, and approximately 8.4% rests with the top ten. CDR3 length: 13 amino acids. V dropped 3 bases and J dropped 3 bases, with 8 bases sitting between them. Germline CDR1 SEHNR, CDR2 FQNEAQ (reference sequence). Study-wide points: Blood also carried most thyroid clonotypes expanded above 0.001. Ophthalmopathy prediction by the model preceded onset by a median about 6 months.

V usage is TRBV7-9 and J usage is TRBJ1-1; no clear D. The specimen was blood. The sequence was obtained from a man aged 18 to 29 with Graves' hyperthyroidism. The DNA for the CDR3 is TGTGCCAGCAGCTTCGACCAGCACACTGAAGCTTTCTTT. This encodes CASSFDQHTEAFF.